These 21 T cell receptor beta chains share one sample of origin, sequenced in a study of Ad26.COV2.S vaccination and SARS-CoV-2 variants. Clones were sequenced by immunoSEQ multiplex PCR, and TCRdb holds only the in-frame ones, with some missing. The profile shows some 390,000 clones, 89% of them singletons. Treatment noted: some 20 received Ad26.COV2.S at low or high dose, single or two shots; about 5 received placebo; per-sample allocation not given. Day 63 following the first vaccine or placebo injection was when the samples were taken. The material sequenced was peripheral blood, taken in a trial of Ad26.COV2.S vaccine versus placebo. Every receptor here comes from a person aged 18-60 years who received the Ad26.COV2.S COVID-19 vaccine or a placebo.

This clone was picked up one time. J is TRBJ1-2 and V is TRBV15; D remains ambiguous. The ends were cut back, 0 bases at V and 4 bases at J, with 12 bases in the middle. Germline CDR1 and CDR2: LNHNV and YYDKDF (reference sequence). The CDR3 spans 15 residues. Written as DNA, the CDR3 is TGTGCCACCAGCAGAGATCGAGGAGGTAGCTATGGCTACACCTTC. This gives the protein CATSRDRGGSYGYTF. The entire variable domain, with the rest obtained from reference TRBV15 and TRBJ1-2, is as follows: DAMVIQNPRYQVTQFGKPVTLSCSQTLNHNVMYWYQQKSSQAPKLLFHYYDKDFNNEADTPDNFQSRRPNTSFCFLDIRSPGLGDTAMYLCATSRDRGGSYGYTFGSGTRLTVV.

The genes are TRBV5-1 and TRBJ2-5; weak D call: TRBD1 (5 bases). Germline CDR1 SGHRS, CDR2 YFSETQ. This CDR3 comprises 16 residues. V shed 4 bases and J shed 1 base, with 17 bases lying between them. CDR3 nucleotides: TGCGCCAGCAGCGGAAGGGGATTCGCGAGCCAAGAGACCCAGTACTTC. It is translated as CASSGRGFASQETQYF.

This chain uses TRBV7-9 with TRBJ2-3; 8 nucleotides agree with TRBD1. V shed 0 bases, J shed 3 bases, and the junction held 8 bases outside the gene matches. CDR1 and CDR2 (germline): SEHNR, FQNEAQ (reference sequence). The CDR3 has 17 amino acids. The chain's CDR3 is CASSLAGLTGDTDTQYF. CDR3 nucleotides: TGTGCCAGCAGCTTAGCGGGTTTGACAGGGGATACAGATACGCAGTATTTT.

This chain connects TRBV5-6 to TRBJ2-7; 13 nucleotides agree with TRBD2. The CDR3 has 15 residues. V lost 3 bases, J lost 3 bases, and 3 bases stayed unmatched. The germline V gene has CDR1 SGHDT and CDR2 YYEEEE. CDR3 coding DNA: TGTGCCAGCAGCTACCGGACTAGCGGGAGCTACGAGCAGTACTTC. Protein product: CASSYRTSGSYEQYF.

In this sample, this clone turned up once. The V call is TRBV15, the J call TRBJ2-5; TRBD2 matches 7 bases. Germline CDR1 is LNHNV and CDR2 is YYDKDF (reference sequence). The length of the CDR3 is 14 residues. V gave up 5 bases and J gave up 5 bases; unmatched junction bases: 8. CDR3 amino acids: CATSARLAGETQYF. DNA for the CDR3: TGTGCCACCAGCGCCCGACTAGCCGGGGAGACCCAGTACTTC.

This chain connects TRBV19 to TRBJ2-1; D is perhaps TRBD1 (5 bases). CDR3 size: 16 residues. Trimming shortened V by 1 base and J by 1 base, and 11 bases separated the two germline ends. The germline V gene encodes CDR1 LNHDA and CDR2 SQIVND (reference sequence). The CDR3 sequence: CASSIVSGLSYNEQFF. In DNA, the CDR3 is TGTGCCAGTAGTATAGTATCAGGGCTTTCCTACAATGAGCAGTTCTTC.

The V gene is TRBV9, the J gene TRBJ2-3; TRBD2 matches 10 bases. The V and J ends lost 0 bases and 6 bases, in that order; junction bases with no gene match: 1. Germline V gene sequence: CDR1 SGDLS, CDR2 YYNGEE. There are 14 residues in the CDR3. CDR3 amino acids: CASSVELAGDTQYF. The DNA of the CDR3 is TGTGCCAGCAGCGTAGAACTAGCGGGGGATACGCAGTATTTT.

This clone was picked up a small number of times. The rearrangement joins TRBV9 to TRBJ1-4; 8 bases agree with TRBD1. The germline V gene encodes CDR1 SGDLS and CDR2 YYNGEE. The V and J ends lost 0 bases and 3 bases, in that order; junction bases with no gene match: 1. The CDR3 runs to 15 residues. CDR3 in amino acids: CASSVGTGSNEKLFF. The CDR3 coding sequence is TGTGCCAGCAGCGTAGGGACAGGGTCTAATGAAAAACTGTTTTTT.

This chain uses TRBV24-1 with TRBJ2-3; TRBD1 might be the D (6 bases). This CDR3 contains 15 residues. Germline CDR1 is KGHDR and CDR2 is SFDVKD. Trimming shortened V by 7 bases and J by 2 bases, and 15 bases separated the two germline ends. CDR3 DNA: TGTGCCACCAGCAGCCACGGGACAATCACAGATACGCAGTATTTT. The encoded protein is CATSSHGTITDTQYF.

DNA of the CDR3: TGTGCCTGGACTAAAGCTGGACTAGCGTACCAGCAGTACTTC. It codes for CAWTKAGLAYQQYF. The rearrangement uses TRBV30 and TRBJ2-7; TRBD2 matches 9 bases. From germline, CDR1 is GTSNPN and CDR2 SVGIG (reference sequence). The CDR3 runs to 14 residues. After removal of 4 bases from V and 8 bases from J, the junction contained 12 bases not matched to a gene.

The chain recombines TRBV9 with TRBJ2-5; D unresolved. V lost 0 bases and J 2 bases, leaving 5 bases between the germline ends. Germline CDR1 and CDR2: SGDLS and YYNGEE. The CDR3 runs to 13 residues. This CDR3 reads CASSVGPQETQYF. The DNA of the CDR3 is TGTGCCAGCAGCGTAGGCCCTCAAGAGACCCAGTACTTC.

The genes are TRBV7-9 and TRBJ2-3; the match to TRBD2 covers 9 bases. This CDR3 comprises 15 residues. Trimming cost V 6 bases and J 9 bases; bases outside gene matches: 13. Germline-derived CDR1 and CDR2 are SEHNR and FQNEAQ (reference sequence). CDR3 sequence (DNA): TGTGCCAGCAGGGAGGCGGGAGGGCCGCGGGAAACGCAGTATTTT. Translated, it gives CASREAGGPRETQYF.

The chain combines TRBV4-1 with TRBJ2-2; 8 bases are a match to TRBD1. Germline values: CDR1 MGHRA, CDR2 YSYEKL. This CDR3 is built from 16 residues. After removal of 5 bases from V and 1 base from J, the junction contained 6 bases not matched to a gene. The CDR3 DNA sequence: TGCGCCAGCAGCGGCTCAGACAGGGGGAACACCGGGGAGCTGTTTTTT. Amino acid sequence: CASSGSDRGNTGELFF.

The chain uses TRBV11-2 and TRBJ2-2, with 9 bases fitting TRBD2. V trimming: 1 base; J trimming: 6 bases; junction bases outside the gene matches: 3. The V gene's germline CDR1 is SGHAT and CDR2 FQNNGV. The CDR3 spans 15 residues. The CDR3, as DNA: TGTGCCAGCAGCTTAGGGCTAGCGGGACCCGGGGAGCTGTTTTTT. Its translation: CASSLGLAGPGELFF.

CDR3 coding DNA: TGTGCCAGCAGCCCCGCGGGACCAGACACCGGGGAGCTGTTTTTT. Its translation: CASSPAGPDTGELFF. The chain couples TRBV7-9 to TRBJ2-2; D may be TRBD2 (6 bases). V lost 5 bases to trimming and J lost 3 bases, with 13 bases between them. Per the germline V gene, CDR1 is SEHNR and CDR2 is FQNEAQ (reference sequence). The CDR3 spans 15 residues.

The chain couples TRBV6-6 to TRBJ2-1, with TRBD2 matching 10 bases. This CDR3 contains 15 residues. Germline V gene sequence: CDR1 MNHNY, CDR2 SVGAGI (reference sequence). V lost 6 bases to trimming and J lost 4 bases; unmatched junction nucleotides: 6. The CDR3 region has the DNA TGTGCCAGCAGCTCCGGGACTAGCGTATACAATGAGCAGTTCTTC. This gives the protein CASSSGTSVYNEQFF.

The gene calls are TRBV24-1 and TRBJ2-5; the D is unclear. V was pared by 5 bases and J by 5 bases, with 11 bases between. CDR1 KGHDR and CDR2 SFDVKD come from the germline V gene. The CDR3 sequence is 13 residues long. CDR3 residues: CATSGASLETQYF. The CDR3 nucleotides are TGTGCCACCAGTGGAGCGTCGCTGGAGACCCAGTACTTC.

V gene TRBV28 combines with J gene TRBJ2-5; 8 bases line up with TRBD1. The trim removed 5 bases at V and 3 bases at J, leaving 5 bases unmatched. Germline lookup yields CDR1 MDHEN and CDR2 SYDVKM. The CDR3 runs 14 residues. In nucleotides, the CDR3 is TGTGCCAGCAGTAGACAGGGGAGAGAAGAGACCCAGTACTTC. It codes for CASSRQGREETQYF.

The CDR3 sequence: CASSQGRRGPYEQYF. The CDR3 coding sequence is TGCGCCAGCAGCCAAGGGAGGCGGGGCCCCTACGAGCAGTACTTC. The rearrangement links TRBV5-1 to TRBJ2-7, with a weak D call TRBD2 (6 bases). The CDR3 spans 15 residues. Germline-derived CDR1 and CDR2 are SGHRS and YFSETQ. Trimming removed 4 bases from V and 2 bases from J, with 16 bases in between. The full variable domain, its missing parts supplied by reference TRBV5-1 and TRBJ2-7, is KAGVTQTPRYLIKTRGQQVTLSCSPISGHRSVSWYQQTPGQGLQFLFEYFSETQRNKGNFPGRFSGRQFSNSRSEMNVSTLELGDSALYLCASSQGRRGPYEQYFGPGTRLTVT.

The CDR3 DNA reads as TGTGCCACCAGTCAGGGCTACAATGAGCAGTTCTTC. This gives the protein CATSQGYNEQFF. The chain combines TRBV15 with TRBJ2-1; D is possibly TRBD1 (5 bases). Germline V gene sequence: CDR1 LNHNV, CDR2 YYDKDF (reference sequence). Trimming took off 6 bases at V and 3 bases at J, with 6 bases between the two ends. This CDR3 is 12 amino acids long.

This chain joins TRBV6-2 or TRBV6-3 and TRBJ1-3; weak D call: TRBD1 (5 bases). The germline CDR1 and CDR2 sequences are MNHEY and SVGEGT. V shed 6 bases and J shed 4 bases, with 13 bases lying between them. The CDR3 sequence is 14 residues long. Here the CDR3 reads CASSLRAWGNTIYF. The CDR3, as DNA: TGTGCCAGCAGCCTCAGGGCTTGGGGAAACACCATATATTTT.